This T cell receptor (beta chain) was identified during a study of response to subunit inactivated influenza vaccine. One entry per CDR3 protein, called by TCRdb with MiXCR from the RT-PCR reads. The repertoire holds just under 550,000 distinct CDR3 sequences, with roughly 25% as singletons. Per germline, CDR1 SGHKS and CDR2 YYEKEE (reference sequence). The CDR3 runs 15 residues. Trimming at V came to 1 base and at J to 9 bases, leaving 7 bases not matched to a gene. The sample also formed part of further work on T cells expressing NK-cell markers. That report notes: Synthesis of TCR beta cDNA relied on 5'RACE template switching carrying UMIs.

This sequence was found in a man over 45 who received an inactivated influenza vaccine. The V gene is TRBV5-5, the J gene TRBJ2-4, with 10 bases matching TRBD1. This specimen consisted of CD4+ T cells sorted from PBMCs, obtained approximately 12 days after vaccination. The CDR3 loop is CASSLPGTGVSIQYF. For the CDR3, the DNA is TGTGCCAGCAGCTTGCCCGGGACAGGGGTTTCCATTCAGTACTTC.